This is a list of T cell receptor beta chains from one sample in a study of technical replicates of blood from a few donors. The table came from immunoSEQ multiplex PCR; TCRdb's copy has only in-frame clones and leaves some out. The repertoire consists of over 80,000 clones, with about 95% occurring once and the leading ten covering roughly 0.35%. The specimen sequenced was T cells isolated from PBMCs. These receptors all come from a human donor in good health. The CDR3 runs from the conserved cysteine through the conserved F or W. A D gene is named only where the DNA matches it firmly. Clone size is shown for a subset of rows, as once, few, many or a class of expanded clone.

size,D,V,J,CDR3,DNA
-,-,TRBV18,TRBJ2-2,CASSQGEAGELFF,TGTGCCAGCTCACAAGGGGAGGCCGGGGAGCTGTTTTTT
-,TRBD1,TRBV19,TRBJ2-5,CASSNWGQFQETQYF,TGTGCCAGTAGTAACTGGGGACAGTTCCAAGAGACCCAGTACTTC
-,-,TRBV11-3,TRBJ2-3,CASRRGADTQYF,TGTGCCAGCAGAAGGGGCGCAGATACGCAGTATTTT
-,-,TRBV4-3,TRBJ2-3,CASSQDAGTDTQYF,TGCGCCAGCAGCCAAGACGCGGGCACAGATACGCAGTATTTT
-,TRBD2,TRBV4-1,TRBJ2-7,CASSQGLAGGPYEQYF,TGCGCCAGCAGCCAAGGACTAGCGGGAGGGCCTTACGAGCAGTACTTC
-,TRBD2,TRBV27,TRBJ2-1,CASSWASGTFNEQFF,TGTGCCAGCAGCTGGGCTAGCGGGACTTTCAATGAGCAGTTCTTC
once,-,TRBV2,TRBJ1-4,CASSARATNEKLFF,TGTGCCAGCAGTGCGAGGGCAACTAATGAAAAACTGTTTTTT
-,TRBD2,TRBV7-2,TRBJ2-1,CASSSPLAGIYNEQFF,TGTGCCAGCAGCTCGCCATTAGCGGGAATTTACAATGAGCAGTTCTTC
-,-,TRBV9,TRBJ1-3,CASSVGMSWTVNTIYF,TGTGCCAGCAGCGTAGGGATGAGCTGGACAGTAAACACCATATATTTT
-,-,TRBV5-4,TRBJ1-1,CASSFTGMNTEAFF,TGTGCCAGCAGCTTTACAGGGATGAACACTGAAGCTTTCTTT
-,-,TRBV4-3,TRBJ2-7,CASGPGVSSYEQYF,TGCGCCAGCGGGCCAGGGGTCTCTTCCTACGAGCAGTACTTC
few,-,TRBV14,TRBJ2-2,CASSQDFPWESGELFF,TGTGCCAGCAGCCAAGATTTTCCGTGGGAGTCCGGGGAGCTGTTTTTT
-,TRBD1,TRBV10-3,TRBJ1-1,CAISETRDRVFTEAFF,TGTGCCATCAGTGAGACTCGGGACAGGGTATTTACTGAAGCTTTCTTT
-,TRBD1,TRBV28,TRBJ2-1,CASLPSGTGLEQFF,TGTGCCAGTTTACCTTCCGGGACAGGGCTTGAGCAGTTCTTC
-,TRBD2,TRBV7-2,TRBJ2-3,CASSLGLSGSDTQYF,TGTGCCAGCAGCTTAGGCCTTAGCGGGAGTGATACGCAGTATTTT
-,-,TRBV5-4,TRBJ1-4,CASSLNSGAEKLFF,TGTGCCAGCAGCTTGAATAGCGGCGCAGAAAAACTGTTTTTT
-,-,TRBV2,TRBJ2-1,CAGRLESYNEQFF,TGTGCCGGACGACTAGAAAGCTACAATGAGCAGTTCTTC
-,-,TRBV5-5,TRBJ1-4,CASSQGWTNEKLFF,TGTGCCAGCAGCCAGGGTTGGACTAATGAAAAACTGTTTTTT
-,TRBD2,TRBV6-5,TRBJ2-5,CASSYLASGQETQYF,TGTGCCAGCAGTTACCTAGCTAGCGGCCAAGAGACCCAGTACTTC
once,TRBD1,TRBV13,TRBJ1-5,CASSWSGTGVLGDQPQHF,TGTGCCAGCAGCTGGTCTGGGACAGGGGTTTTGGGAGATCAGCCCCAGCATTTT
-,-,TRBV30,TRBJ2-7,CAWSGTYEQYF,TGTGCCTGGAGTGGTACCTACGAGCAGTACTTC
-,-,TRBV6-1,TRBJ1-2,CASSSLGQNYGYTF,TGTGCCAGCAGTTCCCTGGGGCAGAACTATGGCTACACCTTC
-,-,TRBV19,TRBJ1-2,CASSIANRERGYTF,TGTGCCAGTAGTATAGCAAACAGGGAACGCGGCTACACCTTC
-,-,TRBV2,TRBJ2-1,CASGTPNEQFF,TGTGCCAGCGGGACTCCCAATGAGCAGTTCTTC
-,TRBD1,TRBV19,TRBJ1-2,CASSRQGSSYGYTF,TGTGCCAGTAGTAGACAGGGGAGTAGCTATGGCTACACCTTC
-,-,TRBV5-1,TRBJ2-7,CASSLGYRAYEQYF,TGCGCCAGCAGCTTGGGGTACAGAGCCTACGAGCAGTACTTC
-,TRBD1,TRBV19,TRBJ1-3,CASSILTGRDTIYF,TGTGCCAGTAGTATCCTGACAGGGCGGGACACCATATATTTT
-,TRBD1,TRBV2,TRBJ1-1,CASRDRGRVTEAFF,TGTGCCAGCAGGGACAGGGGGCGAGTCACTGAAGCTTTCTTT
-,-,TRBV14,TRBJ1-5,CASSQAGPRQPQHF,TGTGCCAGCAGCCAAGCAGGCCCCAGGCAGCCCCAGCATTTT
-,TRBD1,TRBV5-4,TRBJ2-1,CASSWDRGNEQFF,TGTGCCAGCAGCTGGGACAGGGGCAATGAGCAGTTCTTC
once,-,TRBV27,TRBJ1-1,CASSSWGGEGTEAFF,TGTGCCAGCAGTTCCTGGGGGGGAGAGGGCACTGAAGCTTTCTTT
-,TRBD1,TRBV28,TRBJ1-3,CASSLRRGLGNTIYF,TGTGCCAGCAGTTTACGTAGGGGGCTAGGAAACACCATATATTTT
-,-,TRBV7-8,TRBJ2-3,CASTGEQTDTQYF,TGTGCCAGCACGGGGGAGCAAACAGATACGCAGTATTTT
-,TRBD1,TRBV25-1,TRBJ2-5,CASSEKQGQEGEETQYF,TGTGCCAGCAGTGAGAAACAGGGACAGGAGGGAGAAGAGACCCAGTACTTC
-,TRBD2,TRBV5-1,TRBJ2-1,CASRQEERGGRQFF,TGCGCCAGCAGACAGGAGGAGCGGGGAGGACGACAGTTCTTC
-,-,TRBV7-2,TRBJ1-2,CASSPDSYYGYTF,TGTGCCAGCAGTCCGGACAGTTACTATGGCTACACCTTC
-,-,TRBV10-3,TRBJ2-7,CATLEGGAYEQYF,TGTGCCACCCTTGAGGGCGGAGCCTACGAGCAGTACTTC
-,-,TRBV14,TRBJ1-2,CASSQGLAPFGGYTF,TGTGCCAGCAGCCAAGGGCTAGCCCCGTTTGGTGGCTACACCTTC
-,-,TRBV30,TRBJ2-3,CAWSRTVSTDTQYF,TGTGCCTGGAGTAGGACAGTTAGCACAGATACGCAGTATTTT
-,-,TRBV7-6,TRBJ2-7,CASSLSHNTVHEQYF,TGTGCCAGCAGCTTATCGCACAATACCGTCCACGAGCAGTACTTC
-,-,TRBV5-8,TRBJ1-5,CASSPPAELTWPQHF,TGTGCCAGCAGCCCCCCGGCGGAATTAACTTGGCCCCAGCATTTT